What follows are 15 T cell receptor beta chains derived from one specimen sequenced in a study of cytomegalovirus exposure and HLA in healthy donors. PCR was performed using 60 Vbeta and 13 Jbeta primers. Sequenced by immunoSEQ multiplex PCR; TCRdb stores in-frame clones only, minus some. The sample contains some 130,000 clones, around a tenth of which appear only once. The sample consisted of PBMCs. These receptors were taken from a man over 45 in good health and CMV-seronegative.

In this sample, this clone turned up a few times. This chain links TRBV27 with TRBJ1-6; D remains unclear. Between the trimmed V and J ends, which lost 3 bases and 6 bases, there was a span of 9 bases. The CDR3 has 14 amino acids. The germline V gene encodes CDR1 MNHEY and CDR2 SMNVEV (reference sequence). Here the CDR3 reads CASSFWESNSPLHF. CDR3 nucleotides: TGTGCCAGCAGTTTCTGGGAGAGTAATTCACCCCTCCACTTT.

There are a few counts of this clone. This rearrangement joins TRBV18 to TRBJ2-7; tentative D call: TRBD2 (6 bases). V dropped 0 bases and J dropped 2 bases, with 8 bases sitting between them. From germline, CDR1 is KGHSH and CDR2 LQKENI. The CDR3 contains 14 residues. The CDR3 here is CASSPPRDTYEQYF. The CDR3 region has the DNA TGTGCCAGCTCACCACCGCGGGATACCTACGAGCAGTACTTC.

This clone was counted a few times. V is TRBV6-5 and J is TRBJ1-5; D is uncertain. There are 15 residues in the CDR3. Trimming cost V 10 bases and J 1 base, with 17 bases left between them. Per germline, CDR1 MNHEY and CDR2 SVGAGI. In DNA, the CDR3 is TGTGCCACCAAAGGGAGGACTCAGAGCAATCAGCCCCAGCATTTT. Translation: CATKGRTQSNQPQHF.

This clone occurred a few times. This rearrangement joins TRBV19 to TRBJ2-3, with 8 nucleotides matching TRBD2. Germline CDR1 and CDR2: LNHDA and SQIVND (reference sequence). The CDR3 is 15 amino acids. The V segment lost 8 bases and the J segment 1 base; nucleotides outside the gene matches: 8. The CDR3 spells CASCYRGGGTDTQYF. In nucleotides, the CDR3 is TGTGCCAGTTGCTATCGGGGGGGCGGCACAGATACGCAGTATTTT.

This clone was detected a few times. The V gene is TRBV7-8, the J gene TRBJ2-5, with TRBD2 matching over 8 bases. J gave up 1 base and V 4 bases, and 5 bases lay outside the gene matches. The CDR3 is 15 residues long. Germline loops: CDR1 SGHVS, CDR2 FQNEAQ. The CDR3 coding sequence is TGTGCCAGCAGCTCCACGGCGGGGGGCCAAGAGACCCAGTACTTC. Translating gives CASSSTAGGQETQYF.

V gene TRBV6-1 combines with J gene TRBJ1-5, with TRBD1 matching 8 bases. Trimming at V came to 9 bases and at J to 2 bases, leaving 9 bases not matched to a gene. This CDR3 is built from 15 residues. Germline V gives CDR1 MNHNS, CDR2 SASEGT. CDR3 protein: CASVFAGGGNQPQHF. The CDR3 DNA follows: TGTGCCAGTGTTTTCGCAGGGGGCGGCAATCAGCCCCAGCATTTT.

The CDR3, as DNA: TGTGCCAGCAGCTTACAGGGAACCGGGGAGCTGTTTTTT. It is translated as CASSLQGTGELFF. This sequence joins TRBV7-3 and TRBJ2-2; D possibly corresponds to TRBD1 (5 bases). Per the germline V gene, CDR1 is SGHTA and CDR2 is FQGTGA. V was cut by 2 bases and J by 5 bases, with 6 bases left in between. The CDR3 loop spans 13 amino acids.

The chain employs TRBV6-1 and TRBJ1-3, with TRBD1 matching over 7 bases. The germline V gene encodes CDR1 MNHNS and CDR2 SASEGT. The CDR3 runs 14 residues. The J segment lost 4 bases and the V segment lost 5 bases, leaving 5 bases of the junction unmatched. CDR3 nucleotide sequence: TGTGCCAGCAGTCAGACAGGGCTCGGAAACACCATATATTTT. The encoded protein is CASSQTGLGNTIYF.

The CDR3 sequence: CASSQDIPRIESKGYTF. In DNA, the CDR3 is TGCGCCAGCAGCCAAGATATTCCCAGGATAGAATCGAAAGGCTACACCTTC. The rearrangement links TRBV4-1 to TRBJ1-2; unclear D gene. The V and J ends lost 0 bases and 8 bases respectively, with 22 bases between them. Germline V gene lookup returns CDR1 MGHRA and CDR2 YSYEKL. The length of the CDR3 is 17 residues.

Note on this clone: One end of the junction fails to match germline, which may point to a read error. Other DNA sequences in the sample encode the same CDR3. This sequence joins TRBV5-4 and TRBJ1-1; D might be TRBD1 (5 bases). Germline CDR1 SGHNT, CDR2 YYREEE (reference sequence). The CDR3 is 13 amino acids. CDR3: CASSLGAGTEAFF. CDR3 DNA sequence: TGTGCCAGCAGCTTGGGGGCAGGGACTGAAGCCTTCTTT.

In its sample, this clone was seen a few times. The genes are TRBV18 and TRBJ1-1; TRBD1 agrees at 7 bases. CDR3 length: 15 amino acids. The trim removed 3 bases at V and 3 bases at J, leaving 7 bases unmatched. The germline V gene encodes CDR1 KGHSH and CDR2 LQKENI. Written as DNA, the CDR3 is TGTGCCAGCTCACCCGGACAGGTTTGGGACACTGAAGCTTTCTTT. Translated, it gives CASSPGQVWDTEAFF.

A few counts support this clone. V usage is TRBV6-1 and J usage is TRBJ2-1; the match to TRBD2 covers 13 bases. Germline values: CDR1 MNHNS, CDR2 SASEGT. V was pared by 6 bases and J by 9 bases, with 8 bases of the junction left unmatched. This CDR3 comprises 15 residues. CDR3 sequence (DNA): TGTGCCAGCAGGGTTACTAGCGGGGGGGCTCGTGAGCAGTTCTTC. Translated: CASRVTSGGAREQFF.

The CDR3 loop is CASSITAYSNQPQHF. The CDR3 DNA follows: TGTGCCAGTAGTATCACAGCATATAGCAATCAGCCCCAGCATTTT. The V call is TRBV19, the J call TRBJ1-5; D gene uncertain. The germline V gene has CDR1 LNHDA and CDR2 SQIVND (reference sequence). The germline V and J ends were trimmed by 3 bases and 0 bases, with 9 bases remaining between them. The CDR3 is 15 residues long.

This clone was observed a handful of times. The J gene is TRBJ2-5, the V gene TRBV6-6; D remains unclear. With the DNA end fitting TRBJ2-7 better, the J assignment may be wrong. CDR1 is MNHNY and CDR2 is SVGAGI in the germline V gene (reference sequence). The CDR3 is made up of 14 amino acids. Here the CDR3 reads CASSYNSNSYEQYF. DNA for the CDR3: TGTGCCAGCAGTTACAACTCAAACTCCTACGAGCAGTACTTC.

The chain uses TRBV6-6 and TRBJ1-2, with D perhaps matching TRBD1 (5 bases). The V end lost 5 bases, the J end lost 8 bases, and 15 bases lay between the germline ends. The germline V gene encodes CDR1 MNHNY and CDR2 SVGAGI (reference sequence). The CDR3 loop spans 13 amino acids. CDR3 nucleotides: TGTGCCAGCAGTCAGAGTCGGGGGGACGGCTACACCTTC. It yields the protein CASSQSRGDGYTF.